Listed here is a single TCR beta chain. The sample comes from a study of blood T cell repertoires in COVID-19. The assay was immunoSEQ multiplex PCR, and TCRdb's table has in-frame clones only and misses some. The repertoire holds about 390,000 clones, with more than 75% as singletons. Germline loops: CDR1 LGHDT, CDR2 YNNKEL (reference sequence). The J segment lost 5 bases and the V segment lost 6 bases, leaving 1 base of the junction unmatched. The CDR3 sequence is 12 residues long. The sequenced sample consisted of peripheral blood. The chain couples TRBV3-1 (or the pseudogene TRBV3-2) to TRBJ2-5; 9 bases fit TRBD2. The TCR originated in a woman in her fifties or sixties with COVID-19, enrolled during active disease. The CDR3 protein is CASRTSGETQYF. The CDR3, as DNA: TGTGCCAGCAGGACTAGCGGTGAGACCCAGTACTTC.